The text below deals with one TCR beta chain. The target antigen is unknown. 13 Jbeta primers and 60 Vbeta primers were used for the PCR. Some clones are missing from TCRdb's copy, which holds only in-frame ones; the method was immunoSEQ multiplex PCR. There are more than 100,000 clones in the sample; about 73% occur only once, and around 4% lies in the top ten. This sample stems from a study of cytomegalovirus exposure and HLA in healthy donors. Study context: Membership in the Caucasian-associated ancestry cluster was found for around 81% of about 430 genotyped donors. The study, taken as a whole, reports: Cytomegalovirus association was assigned to more than 150 TCR beta chains. Relative to equally common others, HLA-associated TCR beta chains showed greater clonal expansion in a later analysis. Within an earlier analysis, most TCR beta V segments proved productive either about 90% or about 30% of the time.

Germline lookup yields CDR1 MDHEN and CDR2 SYDVKM. Germline trimming cut 6 bases from V and 0 bases from J; bases unmatched to any gene: 5. The CDR3 consists of 14 residues. Specimen: PBMCs. The chain has TRBV28 and TRBJ2-7; TRBD1 agrees at 7 bases. This clonotype originated in a woman between 40 and 50 years old in good health and CMV-seronegative. This chain's CDR3 is CASSNTGASYEQYF. Written as DNA, the CDR3 is TGTGCCAGCAGCAATACAGGGGCCTCCTACGAGCAGTACTTC.